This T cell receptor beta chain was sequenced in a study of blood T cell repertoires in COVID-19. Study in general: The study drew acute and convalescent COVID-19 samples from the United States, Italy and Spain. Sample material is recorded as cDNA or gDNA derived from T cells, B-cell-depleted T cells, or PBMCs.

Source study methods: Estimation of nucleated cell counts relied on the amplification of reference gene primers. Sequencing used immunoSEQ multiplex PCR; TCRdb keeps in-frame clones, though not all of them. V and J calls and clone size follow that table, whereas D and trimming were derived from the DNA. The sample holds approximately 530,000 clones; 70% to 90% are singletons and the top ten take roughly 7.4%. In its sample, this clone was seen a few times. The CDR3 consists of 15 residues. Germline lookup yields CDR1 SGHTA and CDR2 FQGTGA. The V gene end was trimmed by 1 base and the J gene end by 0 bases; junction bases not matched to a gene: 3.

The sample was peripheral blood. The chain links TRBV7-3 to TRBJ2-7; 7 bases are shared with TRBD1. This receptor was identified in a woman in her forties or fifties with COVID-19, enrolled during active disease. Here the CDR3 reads CASSLKGDSSYEQYF. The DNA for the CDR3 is TGTGCCAGCAGCTTAAAGGGGGACAGCTCCTACGAGCAGTACTTC.